This T cell receptor beta chain appears in the sequencing data of a study of early T cells in non-severe SARS-CoV-2 infection. As part of library construction, unique molecular identifiers were attached to individual cDNA molecules. TCRdb fed the 5' RACE reads into MiXCR, producing one record per CDR3 protein. The sample gives about 47,000 distinct CDR3 sequences, approximately 9.9% of which show up once; under 15% is in the top ten. This CDR3 is built from 11 residues. Deletions cut 7 bases from V and 6 bases from J, with 10 bases between. The germline V gene has CDR1 SQVTM and CDR2 ANQGSEA. Sample: whole blood. The V gene is TRBV29-1, the J gene TRBJ2-1; tentative D call: TRBD2 (6 bases). The receptor's source is an adult who was a healthcare worker with PCR-confirmed SARS-CoV-2 infection or an uninfected control (not recorded which). The CDR3 loop reads CSGGLPNEQFF. CDR3 DNA: TGCAGCGGGGGACTCCCCAATGAGCAGTTCTTC.